This note documents a single T cell receptor beta chain sequence. Antigen unknown. V lost 3 bases to trimming and J lost 1 base, with 10 bases between them. Per germline, CDR1 SGHKS and CDR2 YYEKEE (reference sequence). CDR3 length: 14 amino acids. The data are from a study of T cells in localized non-small cell lung cancer. General observations from the study: The highest T cell clonality was in uninvolved adjacent lung, above tumor. Higher T cell density in the blood was associated with longer overall survival, whereas higher adjacent-lung clonality associated with shorter survival. Across samples, adjacent lung featured a median approximately 60 of the top 100 tumor clones.

Profiled with immunoSEQ multiplex PCR; TCRdb holds only in-frame clones, not every one. The sample has about 28,000 clones, more than 65% seen once. The chain carries TRBV5-5 and TRBJ1-1, with D unresolved. The receptor comes from a man between 40 and 69 years old with stage III lung adenocarcinoma. Source: peripheral blood mononuclear cells, taken before any cancer treatment. The CDR3: CASSSLIRNTEAFF. In DNA form, the CDR3 reads TGTGCCAGCAGCTCCCTGATCAGGAACACTGAAGCTTTCTTT.